The subject of this entry is one T cell receptor beta chain. Its antigen is currently unknown. The sample's treatment: 19 received Ad26.COV2.S at low or high dose, single or two shots; roughly 5 received placebo; per-sample allocation not given. Samples came from day 63 after the first vaccine or placebo injection. Profiled with immunoSEQ multiplex PCR; TCRdb holds only in-frame clones, not every one. The data show 350,000 to 450,000 clones, roughly 91% seen once. These data are taken from a study of Ad26.COV2.S vaccination and SARS-CoV-2 variants. Overall study findings and caveats: Participants given vaccine showed non-spike TCR breadth similar to that of placebo recipients. Analytic work on TCR breadth and depth might have understated the full extent of total T cell responses.

The sample here was peripheral blood, taken in a trial of Ad26.COV2.S vaccine versus placebo. The sequence came from a person between 18 and 65 years old who received the Ad26.COV2.S COVID-19 vaccine or a placebo.

The DNA for the CDR3 is TGCAGTGCTAGAACAGGTGCTGAAGCTTTCTTT. The encoded protein is CSARTGAEAFF. The V call is TRBV20-1, the J call TRBJ1-1, with D perhaps TRBD1 (5 bases). Germline CDR1 and CDR2: DFQATT and SNEGSKA (reference sequence). The CDR3 runs to 11 residues. V dropped 2 bases and J dropped 6 bases, with 7 bases sitting between them.